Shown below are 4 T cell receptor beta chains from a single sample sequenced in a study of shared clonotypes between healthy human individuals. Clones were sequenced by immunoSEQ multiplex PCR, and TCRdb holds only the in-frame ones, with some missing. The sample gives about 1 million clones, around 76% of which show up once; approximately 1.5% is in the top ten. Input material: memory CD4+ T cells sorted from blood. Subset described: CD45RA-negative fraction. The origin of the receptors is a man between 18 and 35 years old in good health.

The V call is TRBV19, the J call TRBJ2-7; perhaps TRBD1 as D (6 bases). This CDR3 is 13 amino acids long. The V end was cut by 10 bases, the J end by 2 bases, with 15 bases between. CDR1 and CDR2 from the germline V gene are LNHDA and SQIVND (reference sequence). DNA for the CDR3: TGTGCCACCACGACAGGACAGACCTACGAGCAGTACTTC. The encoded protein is CATTTGQTYEQYF.

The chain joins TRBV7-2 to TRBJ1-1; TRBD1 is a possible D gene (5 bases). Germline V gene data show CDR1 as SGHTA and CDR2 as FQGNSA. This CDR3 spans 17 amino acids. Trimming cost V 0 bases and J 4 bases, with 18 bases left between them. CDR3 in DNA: TGTGCCAGCAGCTTAGCGAGCGTAGGGAGGGGCGTCACTGAAGCTTTCTTT. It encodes CASSLASVGRGVTEAFF.

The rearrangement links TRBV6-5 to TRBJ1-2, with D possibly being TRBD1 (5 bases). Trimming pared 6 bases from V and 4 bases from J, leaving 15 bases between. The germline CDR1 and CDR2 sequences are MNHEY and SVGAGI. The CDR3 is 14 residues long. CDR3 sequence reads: CASRTGVDSYGYTF. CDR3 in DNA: TGTGCCAGCAGAACGGGGGTTGACTCCTATGGCTACACCTTC.

The CDR3 reads CASSLPSRGYSYEQYF. CDR3 nucleotides: TGTGCCAGCAGTCTACCCTCCCGGGGGTACTCCTACGAGCAGTACTTC. The V call is TRBV28, the J call TRBJ2-7, with D tentatively TRBD2 (6 bases). The CDR3 spans 16 residues. Germline CDR1 MDHEN, CDR2 SYDVKM. Trimming left V 5 bases short and J 0 bases short, with 17 bases between.